The next 32 T cell receptor beta chains were all read from a single sample in a study of Ad26.COV2.S vaccination and SARS-CoV-2 variants. Treatment defined: 19 received Ad26.COV2.S at low or high dose, single or two shots; 5 received placebo; per-sample allocation not given. Each sample was drawn 63 days after the first injection (of vaccine or placebo). Clones were sequenced by immunoSEQ multiplex PCR, and TCRdb holds only the in-frame ones, with some missing. The data show about half a million clones, roughly nine tenths seen once. The sequences come from peripheral blood, collected in a trial of Ad26.COV2.S vaccine versus placebo. These receptors were obtained from a person aged 18-60 years who received the Ad26.COV2.S COVID-19 vaccine or a placebo.

V and J are TRBV11-2 and TRBJ2-3; D call uncertain. The CDR3 covers 14 residues. Germline V gene sequence: CDR1 SGHAT, CDR2 FQNNGV. V dropped 3 bases and J dropped 6 bases, with 13 bases sitting between them. The chain's CDR3 is CASSFSAERDTQYF. DNA for the CDR3: TGTGCCAGCAGCTTTTCGGCGGAGAGGGATACGCAGTATTTT.

The chain is built from TRBV6-1 and TRBJ2-5; 12 positions agree with TRBD1. The germline V gene has CDR1 MNHNS and CDR2 SASEGT. V trimming: 4 bases; J trimming: 4 bases; junction bases outside the gene matches: 10. The CDR3 has 17 amino acids. DNA for the CDR3: TGTGCCAGCAGTGTATGGGACAGGGGGCGTTTAGGAGAGACCCAGTACTTC. It codes for CASSVWDRGRLGETQYF.

This sequence joins TRBV7-6 and TRBJ1-3; no clear D. From germline, CDR1 is SGHVS and CDR2 FNYEAQ. The V gene lost 0 bases and the J gene lost 0 bases, with 12 bases spanning the gap. The CDR3 has 17 amino acids. This CDR3 reads CASSLASSVGSGNTIYF. For the CDR3, the DNA is TGTGCCAGCAGCTTAGCGTCGTCGGTGGGCTCTGGAAACACCATATATTTT.

This clone was counted a single time. This rearrangement joins TRBV19 to TRBJ2-3; possible D gene TRBD1, 6 bases. The CDR3 runs 11 residues. Trimming cost V 8 bases and J 7 bases, with 10 bases left between them. The germline V gene has CDR1 LNHDA and CDR2 SQIVND (reference sequence). The DNA for the CDR3 is TGTGCCAGTTACAGGGAGAATACGCAGTATTTT. Protein sequence: CASYRENTQYF.

The chain employs TRBV27 and TRBJ2-5, with D perhaps matching TRBD2 (5 bases). Trimming left V 5 bases short and J 5 bases short, with 12 bases between. The CDR3 runs to 13 residues. Germline assignment: CDR1 MNHEY and CDR2 SMNVEV (reference sequence). Here the CDR3 DNA reads TGTGCCAGCAGTCCGCGGGCCAGGGAGACCCAGTACTTC. It codes for CASSPRARETQYF.

The chain combines TRBV4-3 with TRBJ2-5; tentatively, D is TRBD1 (6 bases). Germline V gene lookup returns CDR1 LGHNA and CDR2 YSLEER. Trimming pared 0 bases from V and 5 bases from J, leaving 10 bases between. This CDR3 spans 14 amino acids. CDR3 sequence: CASSQDWGRETQYF. The CDR3 nucleotides read TGCGCCAGCAGCCAAGATTGGGGGCGGGAGACCCAGTACTTC.

The rearrangement joins TRBV27 to TRBJ1-1; D call uncertain. Germline lookup yields CDR1 MNHEY and CDR2 SMNVEV (reference sequence). This CDR3 is 12 amino acids long. V was trimmed by 3 bases and J by 7 bases, leaving 9 bases between them. Here the CDR3 DNA reads TGTGCCAGCAGTTTTTTGGACGGTGAAGCTTTCTTT. Residues: CASSFLDGEAFF.

The CDR3 DNA sequence: TGTGCCAGCAGCGGGGGGTCCGGGGGCGAGAGGACCCAGTACTTC. Residues: CASSGGSGGERTQYF. The chain combines TRBV6-5 with TRBJ2-5, with D tentatively TRBD2 (7 bases). Trimming left V 6 bases short and J 7 bases short, with 21 bases between. This CDR3 comprises 15 residues. The germline V gene encodes CDR1 MNHEY and CDR2 SVGAGI.

V usage is TRBV24-1 and J usage is TRBJ2-2; 7 nucleotides align to TRBD1. Germline CDR1 KGHDR, CDR2 SFDVKD. CDR3 length: 15 amino acids. J was trimmed by 3 bases and V by 0 bases; bases with no gene match: 0. This CDR3 is CATSDLQGDTGELFF. In DNA, the CDR3 is TGTGCCACCAGTGATTTGCAGGGGGACACCGGGGAGCTGTTTTTT.

The chain uses TRBV7-9 and TRBJ1-4; no firm D call. The length of the CDR3 is 14 residues. CDR1 and CDR2 from the germline V gene are SEHNR and FQNEAQ (reference sequence). V gave up 1 base and J gave up 8 bases, with 11 bases separating them. The CDR3 protein is CASSLGPGGEKLFF. CDR3 bases: TGTGCCAGCAGCTTAGGCCCCGGAGGGGAAAAACTGTTTTTT.

This sequence joins TRBV29-1 and TRBJ1-1; D gene uncertain. The CDR3 has 11 residues. The V end was cut by 6 bases, the J end by 1 base, with 6 bases between. CDR1 is SQVTM, CDR2 ANQGSEA, per germline. CDR3 in amino acids: CSVYRNTEAFF. The CDR3, as DNA: TGCAGCGTCTACAGGAACACTGAAGCTTTCTTT. Filled out from reference TRBV29-1 and TRBJ1-1, the complete variable domain reads SAVISQKPSRDICQRGTSLTIQCQVDSQVTMMFWYRQQPGQSLTLIATANQGSEATYESGFVIDKFPISRPNLTFSTLTVSNMSPEDSSIYLCSVYRNTEAFFGQGTRLTVV.

The chain recombines TRBV6-5 with TRBJ1-3; D remains unclear. The V end lost 6 bases, the J end lost 0 bases, and 3 bases lay between the germline ends. The length of the CDR3 is 12 residues. Germline values: CDR1 MNHEY, CDR2 SVGAGI. The CDR3 reads CASRDSGNTIYF. The CDR3 DNA sequence: TGTGCCAGCAGGGACTCTGGAAACACCATATATTTT.

The chain employs TRBV29-1 and TRBJ1-5; D unresolved. V shed 3 bases and J shed 6 bases, with 15 bases lying between them. The V gene's germline CDR1 is SQVTM and CDR2 ANQGSEA. The CDR3 consists of 14 residues. CDR3 sequence reads: CSVEGSGYGQPQHF. CDR3 nucleotides: TGCAGCGTTGAGGGGTCGGGGTACGGTCAGCCCCAGCATTTT.

The gene calls are TRBV23-1 and TRBJ2-1; possibly TRBD1 for D (7 bases). TRBV23-1 is an ORF, and what it does is uncertain. V lost 0 bases and J 5 bases, leaving 11 bases between the germline ends. The CDR3 sequence is 15 residues long. Here the CDR3 reads CASSQSQGGHNEQFF. The DNA of the CDR3 is TGCGCCAGCAGTCAATCCCAGGGGGGCCACAATGAGCAGTTCTTC.

The chain has TRBV7-3 and TRBJ2-7; D possibly corresponds to TRBD2 (6 bases). This CDR3 has 15 residues. The V gene's germline CDR1 is SGHTA and CDR2 FQGTGA. The V gene lost 5 bases and the J gene lost 2 bases, with 16 bases spanning the gap. CDR3 DNA: TGTGCCAGCAGCCCCCAAGCGGGTACCCCCTACGAGCAGTACTTC. As protein: CASSPQAGTPYEQYF.

In its sample, this clone was seen a few times. The chain couples TRBV19 to TRBJ2-7, with 12 bases identical to TRBD2. The V segment lost 7 bases and the J segment 4 bases; nucleotides outside the gene matches: 5. The germline V gene encodes CDR1 LNHDA and CDR2 SQIVND (reference sequence). CDR3 length equals 14 residues. The CDR3 sequence: CASTLTSGGYEQYF. The CDR3 DNA reads TGTGCCAGTACCCTAACTAGCGGGGGGTACGAGCAGTACTTC.

V is TRBV7-2 and J is TRBJ1-5, with no clear D. The CDR3 has 15 amino acids. CDR1 is SGHTA and CDR2 is FQGNSA in the germline V gene. Trimming pared 1 base from V and 2 bases from J, leaving 9 bases between. DNA for the CDR3: TGTGCCAGCAGCTTAGGGGGAGGTGGCAATCAGCCCCAGCATTTT. Amino acid sequence: CASSLGGGGNQPQHF.

This clone appeared many times. The chain has TRBV20-1 and TRBJ2-1; no definite D call. The CDR3 is 10 residues long. V was cut by 3 bases and J by 8 bases, with 5 bases left in between. Looked up from germline, CDR1 is DFQATT and CDR2 is SNEGSKA (reference sequence). For the CDR3, the DNA is TGCAGTGCTAGTGTTCATGAGCAGTTCTTC. Encoded protein: CSASVHEQFF.

This rearrangement joins TRBV28 to TRBJ1-6; D possibly corresponds to TRBD1 (5 bases). Trimming removed 9 bases at V and 9 bases at J, with 24 bases between. Germline V gene lookup returns CDR1 MDHEN and CDR2 SYDVKM. The CDR3 length is 16 residues. The CDR3 sequence: CASNGFGRAQGSPLHF. DNA for the CDR3: TGTGCCAGTAACGGATTCGGCAGGGCGCAAGGTTCACCCCTCCACTTT.

This clone was detected only a few times. V is TRBV7-8 and J is TRBJ2-1, with D hard to call. The germline V gene encodes CDR1 SGHVS and CDR2 FQNEAQ. The CDR3 extends over 14 amino acids. V was clipped by 5 bases and J by 7 bases, with 15 bases between them. This chain's CDR3 is CASSPRSVRNEQFF. In DNA form, the CDR3 reads TGTGCCAGCAGCCCCCGTTCTGTGAGAAATGAGCAGTTCTTC.

The V call is TRBV5-1, the J call TRBJ2-2; D call uncertain. The CDR3 consists of 16 residues. The V end lost 0 bases, the J end lost 0 bases, and 9 bases lay between the germline ends. Germline loops: CDR1 SGHRS, CDR2 YFSETQ. For the CDR3, the DNA is TGCGCCAGCAGCTTGGTCACCAGATCGAACACCGGGGAGCTGTTTTTT. This translates into CASSLVTRSNTGELFF.

The V and J genes are TRBV19 and TRBJ2-1, with no clear D. Germline V gives CDR1 LNHDA, CDR2 SQIVND (reference sequence). This CDR3 is built from 17 residues. Trimming took 5 bases from V and 0 from J, leaving 17 bases between them. The CDR3, as DNA: TGTGCCAGTAGTCCCGACTTTAGGGTTAGCTCCTACAATGAGCAGTTCTTC. It encodes CASSPDFRVSSYNEQFF. The entire variable domain, with the rest obtained from reference TRBV19 and TRBJ2-1, is as follows: DGGITQSPKYLFRKEGQNVTLSCEQNLNHDAMYWYRQDPGQGLRLIYYSQIVNDFQKGDIAEGYSVSREKKESFPLTVTSAQKNPTAFYLCASSPDFRVSSYNEQFFGPGTRLTVL.

The V call is TRBV7-8, the J call TRBJ1-2; a weak D match, TRBD1 (6 bases). Trimming took off 4 bases at V and 7 bases at J, with 19 bases between the two ends. This CDR3 has 15 amino acids. Germline lookup yields CDR1 SGHVS and CDR2 FQNEAQ. In DNA, the CDR3 is TGTGCCAGCAGCTGGGCAACAGGGACGAGAGGTGGCTACACCTTC. It specifies CASSWATGTRGGYTF.

This chain connects TRBV7-2 to TRBJ1-1, with 9 bases identical to TRBD1. Trimming took 5 bases from V and 8 from J; bases not matched to a gene: 9. In germline, CDR1 is SGHTA, CDR2 FQGNSA. There are 14 residues in the CDR3. DNA for the CDR3: TGTGCCAGCAGCCCAAGGACAGGGGCCGGAGAAGCTTTCTTT. Residues: CASSPRTGAGEAFF.

This chain joins TRBV7-6 and TRBJ2-7; 15 nucleotides align to TRBD2. Trimming took 5 bases from V and 6 from J; bases not matched to a gene: 5. The CDR3 spans 15 residues. CDR1 and CDR2 from the germline V gene are SGHVS and FNYEAQ. This chain's CDR3 is CASSLGTSGRFEQYF. CDR3 coding DNA: TGTGCCAGCAGCCTAGGGACTAGCGGGAGGTTCGAGCAGTACTTC. Full variable domain (missing parts from reference TRBV7-6 and TRBJ2-7): GAGVSQSPRYKVTKRGQDVALRCDPISGHVSLYWYRQALGQGPEFLTYFNYEAQQDKSGLPNDRFSAERPEGSISTLTIQRTEQRDSAMYRCASSLGTSGRFEQYFGPGTRLTVT.

The chain couples TRBV4-2 to TRBJ1-1; D is perhaps TRBD1 (5 bases). Germline assignment: CDR1 LGHNA and CDR2 YNFKEQ. Trimming left V 0 bases short and J 6 bases short, with 8 bases between. The CDR3 sequence is 13 residues long. In DNA form, the CDR3 reads TGTGCCAGCAGCCAAGAAAGGGGTCCTGAAGCTTTCTTT. Translating it yields CASSQERGPEAFF.

Notes on this clone: Different DNA sequences within this sample yield the same CDR3. This chain links TRBV18 with TRBJ2-5; tentative D call: TRBD2 (7 bases). Germline V gene sequence: CDR1 KGHSH, CDR2 LQKENI. V was shortened by 3 bases and J by 5 bases, with 13 bases between the two germline ends. The CDR3 length is 14 residues. CDR3 coding DNA: TGTGCCAGCTCACCGCCGGGGGGCCTGGAGACCCAGTACTTC. Its translation: CASSPPGGLETQYF.

The chain links TRBV2 to TRBJ2-1, with D perhaps TRBD2 (5 bases). Per germline, CDR1 SNHLY and CDR2 FYNNEI. V gave up 4 bases and J gave up 0 bases, with 7 bases separating them. The CDR3 sequence is 14 residues long. CDR3 in DNA: TGTGCCAGCAGTGCGGACTCCTCCTACAATGAGCAGTTCTTC. Its protein is CASSADSSYNEQFF.

The V call is TRBV2, the J call TRBJ1-5; TRBD1 matches at 7 bases. The trim removed 6 bases at V and 4 bases at J, leaving 3 bases unmatched. Germline lookup yields CDR1 SNHLY and CDR2 FYNNEI. The CDR3 sequence is 13 residues long. The CDR3 is CASRQQGNQPQHF. DNA of the CDR3: TGTGCCAGCAGACAACAGGGGAATCAGCCCCAGCATTTT.

This chain links TRBV7-8 with TRBJ2-5; D is possibly TRBD1 or TRBD2 (6 bases each). Germline CDR1 SGHVS, CDR2 FQNEAQ. The ends were cut back, 6 bases at V and 5 bases at J, with 10 bases in the middle. The CDR3 is made up of 12 amino acids. The CDR3 sequence is CASRGGWETQYF. The DNA for the CDR3 is TGTGCCAGCAGGGGGGGCTGGGAGACCCAGTACTTC.

This chain joins TRBV28 and TRBJ2-2, with 11 bases identical to TRBD2. The germline CDR1 and CDR2 sequences are MDHEN and SYDVKM. The CDR3 length is 18 residues. J lost 1 base, V lost 6 bases, and 10 bases had no gene match. The CDR3 here is CASSLWAGLAENTGELFF. CDR3 nucleotides: TGTGCCAGCAGCCTATGGGCGGGACTAGCGGAGAACACCGGGGAGCTGTTTTTT.

This chain joins TRBV7-9 and TRBJ2-3; D perhaps matches TRBD2 (6 bases). V was cut by 4 bases and J by 0 bases, with 17 bases left in between. The V gene's germline CDR1 is SEHNR and CDR2 FQNEAQ (reference sequence). The CDR3 loop spans 17 amino acids. CDR3 coding DNA: TGTGCCAGCAGCTCCCCAGTCGCGGCGGGGAGCACAGATACGCAGTATTTT. Its protein product is CASSSPVAAGSTDTQYF. Full variable domain (outside the CDR3, taken from reference TRBV7-9 and TRBJ2-3): DTGVSQNPRHKITKRGQNVTFRCDPISEHNRLYWYRQTLGQGPEFLTYFQNEAQLEKSRLLSDRFSAERPKGSFSTLEIQRTEQGDSAMYLCASSSPVAAGSTDTQYFGPGTRLTVL.